Following are 32 T cell receptor beta chains from one sample sequenced in a study of CD8+ T cells in alopecia areata. The sequencing template was cDNA reverse transcribed from extracted RNA. Sequencing was performed with immunoSEQ multiplex PCR; in TCRdb, only in-frame clones are kept and a portion is missing. The sample has more than 250,000 clones, none seen only once. A panel of CD4, CD8alpha, NKG2D, NKG2ACE and other markers served to sort pooled cutaneous lymph node cells. Sequencing used CD4+ T cells sorted from a lymph node. The receptors were gathered from a C3H/HeJ mouse with alopecia areata. This mouse strain has H2-k as its MHC haplotype.

Worth noting for this clone: The gene names here belong to mouse. The covered CDR3 bases are TGTGCCAGCAGTGAAGGACTGGGGGACTAT. It is translated as CASSEGLGDY. In full, the CDR3 reads CASSEGLGDYEQYF. This chain links TRBV13-3 with TRBJ2-7; 10 bases are shared with TRBD2. Sequencing ends 4 residues short of the CDR3 end; the germline J gene provides the rest. This CDR3 region has 14 residues. The germline CDR1 and CDR2 sequences are NNHDY and SYVADS. The trim removed 2 bases at V and 3 bases at J, leaving 2 bases unmatched.

In this sample, this clone turned up a few times. Germline and genes here are mouse. The read gets to within 4 residues of the CDR3 end, and the germline J gene fills in the rest. The chain joins TRBV31 to TRBJ2-1; D is unresolved. The V end was cut by 7 bases, the J end by 3 bases, with 7 bases between. The germline CDR1 and CDR2 sequences are GKSSPN and SITVG. There are 11 residues in the CDR3. The CDR3 loop reads CAFTSYAEQFF. CDR3 DNA, as far as it was read: TGTGCCTTTACTTCCTATGCT.

This clone was observed a few times. Gene names and germline refer to mouse. The CDR3 end falls 4 residues outside the read, so it is completed with the germline J gene. The chain employs TRBV29 and TRBJ2-5; D perhaps matches TRBD1 (5 bases). Germline V gene data show CDR1 as MSHET and CDR2 as SYDVDS. The CDR3 length is 14 residues. Trimming removed 5 bases at V and 0 bases at J, with 9 bases between. CDR3 DNA (partial): TGTGCTAGCAGTCGACAGATTAACCAAGAC. Residues: CASSRQINQD. The CDR3, in full, reads CASSRQINQDTQYF.

About this clone itself: The listed genes are named as in mouse. From the germline J gene comes the end of the CDR3, since the read stops 4 residues before it. The gene calls are TRBV13-2 and TRBJ2-3; D may be TRBD2 (5 bases). With 2 bases removed from V and 0 bases from J, the gap between germline ends came to 10 bases. CDR3 length equals 15 residues. Germline loops: CDR1 NNHNN, CDR2 SYGAGS (reference sequence). The CDR3 bases that were read are TGTGCCAGCGGTGAGGACTTTTATAGTGCAGAA. Translation gives CASGEDFYSAE. Given in full, the CDR3 is CASGEDFYSAETLYF.

Remarks on this clone: Mouse gene names and germline throughout. The read terminates 4 residues before the CDR3 end, so the remaining end is supplied by the germline J gene. This CDR3 is also generated by other DNA sequences in the sample. The chain has TRBV13-2 and TRBJ1-2, with 10 bases that match TRBD1. Germline CDR1 and CDR2: NNHNN and SYGAGS (reference sequence). The CDR3 covers 14 residues. Trimming at V came to 5 bases and at J to 2 bases, leaving 3 bases not matched to a gene. The CDR3 is CASGDRGPNSDYTF. The sequenced part of the CDR3 DNA is TGTGCCAGCGGCGACAGGGGGCCGAACTCC.

This clone appeared a few times. The gene symbols are mouse symbols. The CDR3 spells CAWSLPGLGAETLYF. CDR3 DNA, as far as it was read: TGTGCCTGGAGTCTTCCGGGACTGGGGGCAGAA. The V gene is TRBV31, the J gene TRBJ2-3; 10 bases line up with TRBD2. The read is 4 residues too short to cover the CDR3 end, so that end is filled in from the germline J gene. This CDR3 has 15 residues. V shed 0 bases, J shed 3 bases, and the junction held 3 bases outside the gene matches. Germline lookup yields CDR1 GKSSPN and CDR2 SITVG.

This clone was observed a handful of times. Mouse gene names and germline throughout. The CDR3 end falls 4 residues outside the read, so it is completed with the germline J gene. The gene calls are TRBV13-1 and TRBJ1-2, with 9 bases identical to TRBD1. The CDR3 extends over 15 amino acids. From germline, CDR1 is NSHNY and CDR2 SYGAGN. V was clipped by 1 base and J by 3 bases; unmatched bases: 4. CDR3 bases read: TGTGCCAGCAGTGATCCGGGACAGGGCCACTCC. As protein: CASSDPGQGHS. The entire CDR3 sequence reads CASSDPGQGHSDYTF.

This clone was observed a few times. The genes and germline here are from mouse. The read halts 4 residues ahead of the CDR3 end, with the missing end drawn from the germline J gene. The rearrangement uses TRBV13-1 and TRBJ2-7; a possible D gene is TRBD1 (6 bases). The CDR3 extends over 14 amino acids. The V and J ends lost 5 bases and 0 bases respectively, with 12 bases between them. The germline CDR1 and CDR2 sequences are NSHNY and SYGAGN. Incomplete CDR3 DNA: TGTGCCAGCAGAAGGGGGAGGAGCTCCTAT. It codes for CASRRGRSSY. The whole CDR3 region reads CASRRGRSSYEQYF.

This clone was seen repeatedly, ten times or more. The genes and germline here are from mouse. With the read ending 4 residues before the CDR3 end, the germline J gene is used to fill in that end. This chain connects TRBV14 to TRBJ2-2; TRBD1 matches 8 bases. With 5 bases clipped from V and 0 bases from J, the junction kept 6 bases outside the gene matches. This CDR3 spans 16 amino acids. Per the germline V gene, CDR1 is SGHDT and CDR2 is FRDEAV. CDR3 residues: CASSPRQGTNTGQLYF. CDR3 bases read: TGTGCCAGCAGCCCCCGACAGGGGACAAACACCGGG.

This clone has only a few counts. Mouse names are used for the genes. CDR3 protein: CTCSAELGGRYAEQFF. The sequenced part of the CDR3 DNA is TGCACCTGCAGTGCAGAACTGGGGGGGCGCTATGCT. The gene calls are TRBV1 and TRBJ2-1, with 11 bases that match TRBD2. The missing CDR3 end, 4 residues past where the read stops, is filled in from the germline J gene. This CDR3 comprises 16 residues. From germline, CDR1 is NSQYPW and CDR2 LRSPGD (reference sequence). V lost 0 bases, J lost 3 bases, and 1 base stayed unmatched.

This clone was seen more than once but under ten times. These gene names are mouse names. The CDR3 end is not reached by the read, which stops 4 residues before it; the germline J gene fills it in. The same CDR3 is also encoded by other DNA sequences in this sample. The V and J genes are TRBV5 and TRBJ2-7, with TRBD2 matching over 11 bases. Germline CDR1 is LGHNA and CDR2 is YNLKQL (reference sequence). The CDR3 length is 15 residues. The CDR3 sequence: CASSQEGLGGYEQYF. CDR3 DNA, as far as it was read: TGTGCCAGCAGCCAAGAAGGACTGGGGGGATAT.

Comment on this clone: Genes and germline come from the mouse. The CDR3 extends 4 residues past the end of the read, so its final part is completed from the germline J gene. The sample contains more than one DNA sequence encoding this CDR3. The chain links TRBV19 to TRBJ2-5; possible D gene TRBD1, 7 bases. The germline V gene has CDR1 FNHDT and CDR2 SITEND (reference sequence). The CDR3 runs 13 residues. Incomplete CDR3 DNA: TGTGCCAGCAGTATAAGGGGGCGAGAC. Protein product: CASSIRGRD. The complete CDR3 reads CASSIRGRDTQYF. The full variable domain, rest sourced from reference TRBV19 and TRBJ2-5, is GGIITQTPKFLIGQEGQKLTLKCQQNFNHDTMYWYRQDSGKGLRLIYYSITENDLQKGDLSEGYDASREKKSSFSLTVTSAQKNEMAVFLCASSIRGRDTQYFGPGTRLLVL.

With respect to this clone: Gene names are mouse gene names. The CDR3 extends 4 residues past the end of the read, so its final part is completed from the germline J gene. The chain recombines TRBV31 with TRBJ2-3; D gene unclear. CDR1 is GKSSPN, CDR2 SITVG, per germline. V was cut by 1 base and J by 0 bases, with 11 bases left in between. The length of the CDR3 is 15 residues. CDR3 region: CAWSPRKTSAETLYF. The part of the CDR3 DNA that was read is TGTGCCTGGAGTCCCCGAAAAACTAGTGCAGAA.

With respect to this clone: Mouse germline and gene names are used. Read sequence stops 3 residues before the CDR3 end, and the germline J gene provides the missing end. The chain links TRBV13-1 to TRBJ1-6, with 7 bases lining up with TRBD1. TRBJ1-6 is an open reading frame whose function is uncertain. V was pared by 3 bases and J by 8 bases, with 2 bases of the junction left unmatched. CDR1 and CDR2 from the germline V gene are NSHNY and SYGAGN. The CDR3 has 13 residues. The CDR3 loop is CASSGGQYSPLYF. CDR3 DNA (partial): TGTGCCAGCAGTGGGGGACAGTATTCGCCC.

This clone was detected only a few times. The germline and genes are mouse ones. From the germline J gene comes the end of the CDR3, since the read stops 4 residues before it. This chain joins TRBV31 and TRBJ2-3; possible D gene TRBD1, 6 bases. V gave up 3 bases and J gave up 0 bases, with 7 bases separating them. This CDR3 region has 13 residues. Per germline, CDR1 GKSSPN and CDR2 SITVG. The CDR3 loop reads CAWSGQSAETLYF. CDR3 bases read: TGTGCCTGGAGCGGACAGAGTGCAGAA.

About this clone itself: The genes and germline here are from mouse. The read comes to an end 4 residues before the CDR3 does, leaving the germline J gene to fill in the end. This chain uses TRBV5 with TRBJ2-2; 9 positions match TRBD2. There are 17 residues in the CDR3. Unmatched junction bases numbered 5, after V lost 0 bases and J lost 3 bases. From germline, CDR1 is LGHNA and CDR2 YNLKQL (reference sequence). CDR3 in amino acids: CASSQDVGGQYTGQLYF. The covered CDR3 bases are TGTGCCAGCAGCCAAGATGTGGGGGGGCAGTACACCGGG.

This clone was counted a few times. The germline and genes are mouse ones. The read is 4 residues too short to cover the CDR3 end, so that end is filled in from the germline J gene. V gene TRBV1 combines with J gene TRBJ2-1; D is perhaps TRBD1 (6 bases). This CDR3 spans 15 amino acids. V lost 1 base, J lost 2 bases, and 9 bases lay in between. Germline lookup yields CDR1 NSQYPW and CDR2 LRSPGD (reference sequence). The CDR3 here is CTCSAVGQHYAEQFF. The part of the CDR3 DNA that was read is TGCACCTGCAGTGCAGTAGGACAGCACTATGCT.

Turning to this clone: Genes and germline come from the mouse. The read ends 4 residues early relative to the CDR3; the germline J gene fills the gap. This chain joins TRBV5 and TRBJ2-5, with 8 bases aligning to TRBD2. The CDR3 extends over 15 amino acids. Looked up from germline, CDR1 is LGHNA and CDR2 is YNLKQL (reference sequence). The CDR3 sequence: CASSQVWGEGDTQYF. Partial CDR3 DNA: TGTGCCAGCAGCCAGGTCTGGGGGGAGGGAGAC.

This clone was counted only a few times. The listed genes are named as in mouse. The DNA ends 4 residues before the CDR3 does, and the rest of the CDR3 is filled in from the germline J gene. The identical CDR3 is also encoded by other nucleotide sequences in the sample. The rearrangement links TRBV5 to TRBJ2-5; 8 nucleotides agree with TRBD2. The V and J ends lost 4 bases and 3 bases, in that order; junction bases with no gene match: 3. The CDR3 loop spans 14 amino acids. CDR1 and CDR2 from the germline V gene are LGHNA and YNLKQL (reference sequence). CDR3 DNA (partial): TGTGCCAGCAGCCCCCGGACTGGGCAAGAC. It is translated as CASSPRTGQD. From start to end, the CDR3 is CASSPRTGQDTQYF.

This clone was observed a few times. Genes and germline come from the mouse. The read ends 4 residues before the CDR3 terminus; that terminus is restored from the germline J gene. Other DNA sequences in the sample encode the same CDR3. V usage is TRBV13-2 and J usage is TRBJ2-5; 9 bases align to TRBD1. Germline V lookup: CDR1 NNHNN, CDR2 SYGAGS (reference sequence). The CDR3 totals 14 residues. The CDR3 loop is CASGAGTGKDTQYF. CDR3 DNA (partial): TGTGCCAGCGGTGCCGGGACAGGGAAAGAC.

Comments on this clone: Genes here carry mouse names. The read finishes 4 residues shy of the CDR3 end, and the germline J gene is used to complete it. The gene calls are TRBV21 and TRBJ2-4; 7 positions match TRBD1. Being an ORF, TRBV21 has a function that is uncertain. Unmatched junction bases numbered 3, after V lost 6 bases and J lost 3 bases. This CDR3 comprises 13 residues. The CDR3 sequence is CASRTGIQNTLYF. The part of the CDR3 DNA that was read is TGTGCTAGCAGGACAGGGATCCAAAAC.

This clone was counted between two and nine times. The listed genes are named as in mouse. The read is 3 residues too short to cover the CDR3 end, so that end is filled in from the germline J gene. This sequence joins TRBV3 and TRBJ1-6; tentatively, D is TRBD1 (6 bases). TRBJ1-6 belongs to the ORF category, with a function that is uncertain. The CDR3 extends over 15 amino acids. From germline, CDR1 is SNHLY and CDR2 FYNGKV (reference sequence). V dropped 2 bases and J dropped 4 bases, with 9 bases sitting between them. The CDR3 bases that were read are TGTGCCAGCAGCTTACCAGGGGATTATAATTCGCCC. Translation gives CASSLPGDYNSP. The whole CDR3 protein is CASSLPGDYNSPLYF.

On this clone itself: Gene labels here are mouse ones. With the read ending 4 residues before the CDR3 end, the germline J gene is used to fill in that end. The V and J genes are TRBV1 and TRBJ2-1; TRBD1 matches at 7 bases. The CDR3 has 17 residues. The germline CDR1 and CDR2 sequences are NSQYPW and LRSPGD (reference sequence). Losses at the gene ends were 1 base for V and 3 bases for J; bases not matched to a gene: 9. The sequenced part of the CDR3 DNA is TGCACCTGCAGTGCAGGTCCTCCGGGACAGATCTATGCT. Encoded protein: CTCSAGPPGQIYA. The CDR3, in full, reads CTCSAGPPGQIYAEQFF.

A word on this clone: This clone may be a read error of a much larger clone one base away. Genes here carry mouse names. The sequence runs out 4 residues before the end of the CDR3; the remainder is reconstructed from the germline J gene. This chain connects TRBV13-1 to TRBJ2-2; TRBD1 aligns across 11 bases. V shed 3 bases, J shed 3 bases, and the junction held 1 base outside the gene matches. Germline V gives CDR1 NSHNY, CDR2 SYGAGN. CDR3 length: 15 residues. Here the CDR3 reads CASSGDRGYTGQLYF. CDR3 bases read: TGTGCCAGCAGTGGGGACAGGGGGTACACCGGG.

The table lists this clone with a few counts. Mouse gene names and germline throughout. The sequenced fragment ends 4 residues before the CDR3 boundary, so the rest is inferred from the germline J gene. This chain links TRBV13-2 with TRBJ2-1; perhaps TRBD2 as D (7 bases). Germline CDR1 reads NNHNN; CDR2 reads SYGAGS (reference sequence). This CDR3 has 16 amino acids. V was shortened by 0 bases and J by 0 bases, with 10 bases between the two germline ends. The CDR3 sequence: CASGDGRGANYAEQFF. The sequenced part of the CDR3 DNA is TGTGCCAGCGGTGATGGGAGGGGGGCTAACTATGCT.

In regard to this clone: Gene names denote mouse genes. The missing CDR3 end, 4 residues past where the read stops, is filled in from the germline J gene. Other DNA sequences in this sample translate to the same CDR3. The V and J genes are TRBV1 and TRBJ2-4, with 8 bases identical to TRBD2. CDR3 length: 15 residues. Germline CDR1 and CDR2: NSQYPW and LRSPGD (reference sequence). The CDR3 bases that were read are TGCACCTGCAGTGCAGATCGGGGGGGCGCGAAC. Translation: CTCSADRGGAN. The whole CDR3 reads CTCSADRGGANTLYF.

Regarding this clone: Gene names and germline match the mouse. Sequencing ends 4 residues short of the CDR3 end; the germline J gene provides the rest. The V gene is TRBV13-1, the J gene TRBJ2-7, with a weak D call TRBD1 (6 bases). Germline lookup yields CDR1 NSHNY and CDR2 SYGAGN. The CDR3 runs 15 residues. The CDR3 loop reads CASSDERDTPYEQYF. The DNA read from the CDR3 is TGTGCCAGCAGTGATGAGCGGGACACCCCTTAT.

Turning to this clone: At one of its ends the junction is not consistent with the germline gene, which may arise from a read error. The germline and genes are mouse ones. The read ends 4 residues early relative to the CDR3; the germline J gene fills the gap. The chain carries TRBV19 and TRBJ2-7; TRBD2 matches at 8 bases. Germline CDR1 reads FNHDT; CDR2 reads SITEND (reference sequence). CDR3 length equals 14 residues. CDR3 bases read: TGTGCCAACAGTATATACTGGGGGCCATAT. This gives the protein CANSIYWGPY. The full CDR3 protein is CANSIYWGPYEQYF.

With regard to this clone: Mouse names are used for the genes. From the germline J gene comes the end of the CDR3, since the read stops 4 residues before it. Other DNA variants within this sample encode the same CDR3. This chain uses TRBV5 with TRBJ2-7; a possible D gene is TRBD1 (6 bases). CDR3 length: 14 amino acids. Looked up from germline, CDR1 is LGHNA and CDR2 is YNLKQL (reference sequence). The sequenced CDR3 bases are TGTGCCAGCAGCCAGCCAGGGACACCTTAT. Its protein product is CASSQPGTPY. The CDR3 as a whole reads CASSQPGTPYEQYF.

As for this clone: Genes and germline are mouse. The read ends 4 residues shy of where the CDR3 ends; the end is completed using the germline J gene. This chain joins TRBV5 and TRBJ2-1, with TRBD1 matching 9 bases. Germline CDR1 and CDR2: LGHNA and YNLKQL (reference sequence). The CDR3 extends over 15 amino acids. CDR3 bases read: TGTGCCAGCAGCCCGGGGACAGGGAGTGGCGCT. Translated, it gives CASSPGTGSGA. The whole CDR3 is CASSPGTGSGAEQFF.

The table lists this clone with a few counts. Gene labels here are mouse ones. The read stops 4 residues short of the end of the CDR3; the missing end is completed from the germline J gene. The chain employs TRBV13-1 and TRBJ2-3, with TRBD1 matching over 11 bases. This CDR3 has 17 residues. The ends lost 1 base at V and 3 bases at J; junction bases unmatched: 7. Germline loops: CDR1 NSHNY, CDR2 SYGAGN. The CDR3 spells CASSDLWTGGRAETLYF. The CDR3 bases that were read are TGTGCCAGCAGTGATCTCTGGACAGGGGGCAGAGCAGAA.

A few counts support this clone. Mouse names are used for the genes. The read ends 3 residues before the CDR3 terminus; that terminus is restored from the germline J gene. This chain uses TRBV13-3 with TRBJ1-6; the match to TRBD1 covers 7 bases. TRBJ1-6 is treated as an ORF (open reading frame) with a function not yet certain. There are 15 residues in the CDR3. From germline, CDR1 is NNHDY and CDR2 SYVADS. The V and J ends lost 3 bases and 2 bases, in that order; junction bases with no gene match: 2. The CDR3 bases that were read are TGTGCCAGCAGTGGACAGGGAACCTATAATTCGCCC. It encodes CASSGQGTYNSP. The whole CDR3 sequence reads CASSGQGTYNSPLYF.